The TCR beta chain described here comes from a study of monozygotic twins with inflammatory bowel disease. The CDR3 runs 13 residues. No DNA is given; TCRdb re-called the 5' RACE reads and lists each CDR3 protein once. The sample totals a few hundred thousand distinct CDR3 sequences. Skipping T cell sorting, the study isolated total RNA directly from whole blood. The clonotype was recovered from a human donor with ulcerative colitis or Crohn's disease, or a healthy co-twin of an affected twin (not recorded which). The chain recombines TRBV12-3 or TRBV12-4 with TRBJ2-5; TCRdb indicates TRBD1, and absent DNA this call remains unverified. The sample consisted of blood. The CDR3 loop is CASSLGAGETQYF.